These T cell receptor beta chains were read from a single sample in a study of T cell repertoires in cytomegalovirus infection. TCRdb analysed the reads with MiXCR anew, one entry per CDR3 protein. The sample contains 510,000 or so distinct CDR3 sequences, about 26% of which appear only once. The sequenced sample consisted of PBMCs. These receptors all stem from a human donor in good health (CMV status not recorded). Some clones in this sample may be carry-over from other donors' samples. The CDR3 runs from the conserved cysteine through the conserved F or W. A D gene is named only where the DNA matches it firmly. Size is omitted from some rows. Given values are once, few, many or a class for expanded clones.

j_call: TRBJ1-4; clone_size: few; d_call: NA; v_call: TRBV6-1; cdr3_nt: TGTGCCAGCATAAGCGGGGGGGCAACTAATGAAAAACTGTTTTTT; cdr3_aa: CASISGGATNEKLFF
j_call: TRBJ1-1; clone_size: NA; d_call: NA; v_call: TRBV10-3; cdr3_nt: TGTGCCATCAGTGAGTGGATCGACACAGGGCCGAACACTGAAGCTTTCTTT; cdr3_aa: CAISEWIDTGPNTEAFF
j_call: TRBJ2-1; clone_size: NA; d_call: NA; v_call: TRBV6-6; cdr3_nt: TGTGCCAGCAGTATAGGTCCAGGATACAATGAGCAGTTCTTC; cdr3_aa: CASSIGPGYNEQFF
j_call: TRBJ2-3; clone_size: NA; d_call: NA; v_call: TRBV24-1; cdr3_nt: TGTGCCACCAGTTCACAAACAGGACTCTCAGACACAGATACGCAGTATTTT; cdr3_aa: CATSSQTGLSDTDTQYF
j_call: TRBJ1-3; clone_size: NA; d_call: NA; v_call: TRBV12-3/TRBV12-4; cdr3_nt: TGTGCCAGCAGTTTTAGGAGGGGAACTGGAAACACCATATATTTT; cdr3_aa: CASSFRRGTGNTIYF
j_call: TRBJ2-7; clone_size: NA; d_call: TRBD1; v_call: TRBV5-6; cdr3_nt: TGTGCCAGCCGCCACCTCACGACAGGGGAACCCTACGAGCAGTACTTC; cdr3_aa: CASRHLTTGEPYEQYF
j_call: TRBJ2-1; clone_size: NA; d_call: NA; v_call: TRBV4-1; cdr3_nt: TGCGCCAGCGGACCGAACCGGGACGCTACTGTCCATGAGCAGTTCTTC; cdr3_aa: CASGPNRDATVHEQFF
j_call: TRBJ2-7; clone_size: few; d_call: NA; v_call: TRBV20-1; cdr3_nt: TGCAGTGGAGGGGTCGGGAGATTAACCTACGAGCAGTACTTC; cdr3_aa: CSGGVGRLTYEQYF
j_call: TRBJ1-6; clone_size: few; d_call: NA; v_call: TRBV11-2; cdr3_nt: TGTGCCAGCACCCGAACCCTTACAGACTCCTATAATTCACCCCTCCACTTT; cdr3_aa: CASTRTLTDSYNSPLHF
j_call: TRBJ1-2; clone_size: few; d_call: TRBD1; v_call: TRBV5-5; cdr3_nt: TGTGCCAGCAGCGCCCGGACAGGGGGGAACTATGGCTACACCTTC; cdr3_aa: CASSARTGGNYGYTF
j_call: TRBJ1-1; clone_size: many; d_call: NA; v_call: TRBV7-6; cdr3_nt: TGTGCCAGCAGCTTAGCGGTTCACAGGGAGAACACTGAAGCTTTCTTT; cdr3_aa: CASSLAVHRENTEAFF
j_call: TRBJ1-5; clone_size: few; d_call: NA; v_call: TRBV28; cdr3_nt: TGTGCCAGCAGTCCGGACGGCATTGTGGCCCAGCATTTT; cdr3_aa: CASSPDGIVAQHF
j_call: TRBJ2-7; clone_size: NA; d_call: TRBD1; v_call: TRBV9; cdr3_nt: TGTGCCAGCAGCGTAACAGGGGCCTCTTACGAGCAGTACTTC; cdr3_aa: CASSVTGASYEQYF
j_call: TRBJ2-1; clone_size: NA; d_call: TRBD2; v_call: TRBV20-1; cdr3_nt: TGCAGTGTCCCAGATGGCAGCGGGGTCAATGAGCAGTTCTTC; cdr3_aa: CSVPDGSGVNEQFF
j_call: TRBJ2-6; clone_size: many; d_call: TRBD2; v_call: TRBV7-9; cdr3_nt: TGTGCCAGCAGCCCGATCAGCGGGAGTCAGGGATACAGCTCTGGGGCCAACGTCCTGACTTTC; cdr3_aa: CASSPISGSQGYSSGANVLTF
j_call: TRBJ1-5; clone_size: NA; d_call: NA; v_call: TRBV19; cdr3_nt: TGTGCCAGTAGTTATGTGGCGTTTGGGACATATAGCAATCAGCCCCAGCATTTT; cdr3_aa: CASSYVAFGTYSNQPQHF
j_call: TRBJ1-5; clone_size: NA; d_call: NA; v_call: TRBV7-2; cdr3_nt: TGTGCCAGCAGCTTAGAGCGCTGGGGCAATCAGCCCCAGCATTTT; cdr3_aa: CASSLERWGNQPQHF